The next 30 T cell receptor beta chains were all read from a single sample in a study of OX40 agonist ivuxolimab in advanced cancers. The protocol was immunoSEQ multiplex PCR, while the TCRdb copy is restricted to in-frame clones and leaves out a portion. The sample includes around 60,000 clones, 91% of them seen just once. The specimen was CD4+ or CD8+ T cells sorted from blood, collected in a trial of the OX40 agonist ivuxolimab. All receptors come from an adult with an advanced solid tumor such as melanoma, head and neck, liver or kidney cancer.

The chain has TRBV7-9 and TRBJ2-3; D not resolved. V gave up 3 bases and J gave up 4 bases, with 5 bases separating them. The CDR3 is 12 amino acids. Germline assignment: CDR1 SEHNR and CDR2 FQNEAQ (reference sequence). CDR3 DNA: TGTGCCAGCAGCTTTAGTTCAGATACGCAGTATTTT. Translated: CASSFSSDTQYF.

The chain combines TRBV11-2 with TRBJ2-5; D remains unclear. Germline CDR1 and CDR2: SGHAT and FQNNGV. This CDR3 spans 11 amino acids. Trimming removed 6 bases at V and 9 bases at J, with 11 bases between. This CDR3 reads CASRAVVPQYF. DNA of the CDR3: TGTGCCAGCAGGGCGGTGGTGCCCCAGTACTTC.

The CDR3 DNA sequence: TGTGCCAGCAGCTCCCTAGCCAGCAATGAGCAGTTCTTC. Protein sequence: CASSSLASNEQFF. This chain links TRBV5-4 with TRBJ2-1, with a possible D match to TRBD2 (5 bases). CDR3 length equals 13 residues. The ends were cut back, 3 bases at V and 6 bases at J, with 10 bases in the middle. CDR1 and CDR2 from the germline V gene are SGHNT and YYREEE (reference sequence).

This chain joins TRBV11-2 and TRBJ2-7, with TRBD2 matching over 16 bases. Germline assignment: CDR1 SGHAT and CDR2 FQNNGV. Trimming cost V 5 bases and J 2 bases; bases outside gene matches: 6. The CDR3 extends over 17 amino acids. The CDR3 DNA reads as TGTGCCAGCAGCCCGGGACTAGCGGGAGGGTGGGCCTACGAGCAGTACTTC. This codes for CASSPGLAGGWAYEQYF.

This clone has only one observation. The rearrangement joins TRBV7-9 to TRBJ2-5; the D is unclear. Trimming took off 4 bases at V and 5 bases at J, with 8 bases between the two ends. This CDR3 region has 12 residues. Germline lookup yields CDR1 SEHNR and CDR2 FQNEAQ (reference sequence). The CDR3 region has the DNA TGTGCCAGCAGCTCACTCGAGGAGACCCAGTACTTC. Translation gives CASSSLEETQYF.

This clone occurred once. V is TRBV5-1 and J is TRBJ2-2; the match to TRBD2 covers 7 bases. The V gene's germline CDR1 is SGHRS and CDR2 YFSETQ. The V segment lost 0 bases and the J segment 3 bases; nucleotides outside the gene matches: 5. CDR3 length: 16 amino acids. The CDR3 DNA sequence: TGCGCCAGCAGCTTGGTGCGGGAGTGGGACACCGGGGAGCTGTTTTTT. Amino acid sequence: CASSLVREWDTGELFF.

V gene TRBV28 combines with J gene TRBJ1-1; D gene ambiguous. This CDR3 spans 15 amino acids. Looked up from germline, CDR1 is MDHEN and CDR2 is SYDVKM. With 3 bases removed from V and 0 bases from J, the gap between germline ends came to 11 bases. CDR3 nucleotides: TGTGCCAGCAGTTTTTTTGCCAGCCTGAACACTGAAGCTTTCTTT. Protein: CASSFFASLNTEAFF.

This clone appeared a few times. This CDR3 is also generated by other DNA sequences in the sample. The chain recombines TRBV9 with TRBJ2-2; 10 bases match TRBD2. This CDR3 is 16 amino acids long. The V gene's germline CDR1 is SGDLS and CDR2 YYNGEE. V lost 4 bases, J lost 3 bases, and 6 bases stayed unmatched. This CDR3 reads CASSLSGRADTGELFF. The CDR3 nucleotides are TGTGCCAGCAGCTTGAGCGGGAGGGCCGACACCGGGGAGCTGTTTTTT. Based on the CDR3 plus reference TRBV9 and TRBJ2-2, the full variable domain is DSGVTQTPKHLITATGQRVTLRCSPRSGDLSVYWYQQSLDQGLQFLIQYYNGEERAKGNILERFSAQQFPDLHSELNLSSLELGDSALYFCASSLSGRADTGELFFGEGSRLTVL.

The rearrangement joins TRBV5-1 to TRBJ2-7; D unresolved. Germline V gene lookup returns CDR1 SGHRS and CDR2 YFSETQ. The CDR3 consists of 14 residues. V was pared by 1 base and J by 3 bases, with 11 bases between. Here the CDR3 reads CASSLTGQFYEQYF. CDR3 bases: TGCGCCAGCAGCTTGACTGGGCAATTCTACGAGCAGTACTTC.

V and J are TRBV7-9 and TRBJ2-3, with D possibly TRBD2 on 5 matching bases. Germline V gene sequence: CDR1 SEHNR, CDR2 FQNEAQ (reference sequence). This CDR3 has 13 amino acids. Trimming removed 4 bases from V and 6 bases from J, with 11 bases in between. The CDR3 bases are TGTGCCAGCAGCTACCTCGGGGAGGATACGCAGTATTTT. It yields the protein CASSYLGEDTQYF.

The rearrangement links TRBV21-1 to TRBJ2-2; the DNA was not compared with TRBD1, the D call given in the table. TRBV21-1 is labeled a pseudogene. The CDR3 is 16 amino acids. In DNA, the CDR3 is TGTGCCAGCAGCAGTCCAGGCCGTTGTGGGCCCGGGGAGCTGTTTTTT. Its translation is CASSSPGRCGPGELFF.

The chain links TRBV10-3 to TRBJ1-2, with D possibly TRBD1 on 6 matching bases. CDR3 length equals 14 residues. V lost 8 bases and J 1 base, leaving 14 bases between the germline ends. In germline, CDR1 is ENHRY, CDR2 SYGVKD. The CDR3 coding sequence is TGTGCCATCTGGGGGCCAGGGAGTAACTATGGCTACACCTTC. This encodes CAIWGPGSNYGYTF.

V gene TRBV5-1 combines with J gene TRBJ1-2; D call uncertain. CDR3 length: 14 amino acids. V dropped 2 bases and J dropped 2 bases, with 10 bases sitting between them. Germline V gene data show CDR1 as SGHRS and CDR2 as YFSETQ. CDR3 in DNA: TGCGCCAGCAGCTTAGACCTTTTAAACTATGGCTACACCTTC. Protein sequence: CASSLDLLNYGYTF.

The CDR3 loop reads CASSYSLASSIRGEQFF. Here the CDR3 DNA reads TGTGCCAGCAGTTATTCTTTGGCGTCTAGCATTCGTGGTGAGCAGTTCTTC. The genes are TRBV28 and TRBJ2-1; possibly TRBD2 for D (5 bases). V lost 4 bases to trimming and J lost 9 bases, with 25 bases between them. Germline lookup yields CDR1 MDHEN and CDR2 SYDVKM. CDR3 length: 17 amino acids.

This clone was seen just once. The chain employs TRBV12-5 and TRBJ1-2; TRBD1 aligns across 7 bases. After removal of 7 bases from V and 4 bases from J, the junction contained 12 bases not matched to a gene. The CDR3 loop spans 15 amino acids. Per germline, CDR1 LGHNT and CDR2 FRNRAP. The CDR3 loop reads CASAPQGGGFYGYTF. In nucleotides, the CDR3 is TGTGCTAGTGCCCCCCAGGGGGGGGGTTTCTATGGCTACACCTTC.

This chain uses TRBV2 with TRBJ2-1, with 10 bases lining up with TRBD2. This CDR3 spans 12 amino acids. The junction had 1 base not matched to a gene; V was cut back by 9 bases and J by 5 bases. Germline lookup yields CDR1 SNHLY and CDR2 FYNNEI. CDR3 protein: CASTSGNNEQFF. In nucleotides, the CDR3 is TGTGCCAGTACTAGCGGGAACAATGAGCAGTTCTTC.

The chain links TRBV4-1 to TRBJ1-2; tentatively, D is TRBD1 (6 bases). The CDR3 totals 15 residues. CDR1 and CDR2 from the germline V gene are MGHRA and YSYEKL. Trimming took off 4 bases at V and 2 bases at J, with 14 bases between the two ends. For the CDR3, the DNA is TGCGCCAGCAGCCCTCGGACAGAAATGAACTATGGCTACACCTTC. Its protein is CASSPRTEMNYGYTF.

This rearrangement joins TRBV7-9 to TRBJ2-7; TRBD1 agrees at 7 bases. There are 12 residues in the CDR3. V trimming: 4 bases; J trimming: 7 bases; junction bases outside the gene matches: 4. Germline values: CDR1 SEHNR, CDR2 FQNEAQ (reference sequence). In nucleotides, the CDR3 is TGTGCCAGCAGCTCGACAGGGCGTGAGCAGTACTTC. It encodes CASSSTGREQYF. The complete variable domain, with remaining parts taken from reference TRBV7-9 and TRBJ2-7, reads DTGVSQNPRHKITKRGQNVTFRCDPISEHNRLYWYRQTLGQGPEFLTYFQNEAQLEKSRLLSDRFSAERPKGSFSTLEIQRTEQGDSAMYLCASSSTGREQYFGPGTRLTVT.

This clone appeared a single time. The chain recombines TRBV7-2 with TRBJ1-5; 7 bases match TRBD1. Germline-derived CDR1 and CDR2 are SGHTA and FQGNSA. The CDR3 totals 13 residues. V lost 0 bases to trimming and J lost 7 bases; unmatched junction nucleotides: 0. The CDR3 region is CASSLAGGQPQHF. CDR3 coding DNA: TGTGCCAGCAGCTTAGCAGGGGGCCAGCCCCAGCATTTT. Drawing the rest from reference TRBV7-2 and TRBJ1-5, the complete variable domain is GAGVSQSPSNKVTEKGKDVELRCDPISGHTALYWYRQSLGQGLEFLIYFQGNSAPDKSGLPSDRFSAERTGGSVSTLTIQRTQQEDSAVYLCASSLAGGQPQHFGDGTRLSIL.

This chain connects TRBV7-9 to TRBJ2-1; D is unresolved. This CDR3 comprises 13 residues. Germline CDR1 SEHNR, CDR2 FQNEAQ (reference sequence). V was clipped by 1 base and J by 7 bases, with 8 bases between them. The CDR3 loop is CASSLGRRNEQFF. CDR3 sequence (DNA): TGTGCCAGCAGCTTAGGTCGCCGGAATGAGCAGTTCTTC.

The V and J genes are TRBV7-9 and TRBJ2-2, with 8 positions matching TRBD1. J lost 6 bases, V lost 4 bases, and 7 bases had no gene match. Per the germline V gene, CDR1 is SEHNR and CDR2 is FQNEAQ (reference sequence). The CDR3 has 15 residues. CDR3 amino acids: CASSSQQTGAGELFF. Here the CDR3 DNA reads TGTGCCAGCAGCTCGCAACAGACAGGGGCCGGGGAGCTGTTTTTT. Based on the CDR3 plus reference TRBV7-9 and TRBJ2-2, the full variable domain is DTGVSQNPRHKITKRGQNVTFRCDPISEHNRLYWYRQTLGQGPEFLTYFQNEAQLEKSRLLSDRFSAERPKGSFSTLEIQRTEQGDSAMYLCASSSQQTGAGELFFGEGSRLTVL.

This chain links TRBV28 with TRBJ1-4; no definite D call. Germline lookup yields CDR1 MDHEN and CDR2 SYDVKM. CDR3 length equals 16 residues. V dropped 4 bases and J dropped 0 bases, with 12 bases sitting between them. As DNA, the CDR3 is TGTGCCAGCAGTTCCCCTCTCGGGACAACTAATGAAAAACTGTTTTTT. It specifies CASSSPLGTTNEKLFF. Filled out from reference TRBV28 and TRBJ1-4, the complete variable domain reads DVKVTQSSRYLVKRTGEKVFLECVQDMDHENMFWYRQDPGLGLRLIYFSYDVKMKEKGDIPEGYSVSREKKERFSLILESASTNQTSMYLCASSSPLGTTNEKLFFGSGTQLSVL.

The CDR3 loop is CATSRVIGRHEQFF. CDR3 coding DNA: TGTGCCACCAGCAGAGTAATTGGTCGCCATGAGCAGTTCTTC. The V call is TRBV15, the J call TRBJ2-1; D gene unclear. CDR1 is LNHNV and CDR2 is YYDKDF in the germline V gene (reference sequence). The ends were cut back, 1 base at V and 8 bases at J, with 12 bases in the middle. CDR3 length: 14 amino acids.

The rearrangement links TRBV5-6 to TRBJ2-7, with 10 bases matching TRBD1. The CDR3 covers 15 residues. V was pared by 5 bases and J by 3 bases, with 8 bases of the junction left unmatched. Germline assignment: CDR1 SGHDT and CDR2 YYEEEE. CDR3 nucleotide sequence: TGTGCCAGCAGTGGGGGGACAGGGGCCCACTACGAGCAGTACTTC. This codes for CASSGGTGAHYEQYF.

CDR3 DNA sequence: TGTGCCAGCAGCCCGAGTGTAGCCACCCATGAGCAGTTCTTC. Translated, it gives CASSPSVATHEQFF. The V and J genes are TRBV27 and TRBJ2-1; D not certain. The length of the CDR3 is 14 residues. The germline V gene encodes CDR1 MNHEY and CDR2 SMNVEV (reference sequence). V shed 6 bases and J shed 8 bases, with 17 bases lying between them.

V is TRBV10-3 and J is TRBJ1-4; 8 bases fit TRBD1. The J segment lost 8 bases and the V segment lost 6 bases, leaving 17 bases of the junction unmatched. Germline values: CDR1 ENHRY, CDR2 SYGVKD. This CDR3 is 17 amino acids long. The CDR3 sequence is CAIRTRLPTGEKEKLFF. CDR3 nucleotides: TGTGCCATCAGGACCCGACTACCGACAGGGGAAAAAGAAAAACTGTTTTTT.

The gene calls are TRBV7-9 and TRBJ2-5; D might be TRBD2 (5 bases). CDR1 SEHNR and CDR2 FQNEAQ come from the germline V gene (reference sequence). The V and J ends lost 3 bases and 2 bases respectively, with 13 bases between them. The CDR3 has 15 residues. CDR3 loop: CASSLVRGLQETQYF. Written as DNA, the CDR3 is TGTGCCAGCAGCTTGGTACGCGGGCTGCAAGAGACCCAGTACTTC. The variable domain in full, with the rest retrieved from reference TRBV7-9 and TRBJ2-5, is DTGVSQNPRHKITKRGQNVTFRCDPISEHNRLYWYRQTLGQGPEFLTYFQNEAQLEKSRLLSDRFSAERPKGSFSTLEIQRTEQGDSAMYLCASSLVRGLQETQYFGPGTRLLVL.

The genes are TRBV5-6 and TRBJ2-1, with a possible D match to TRBD1 (8 bases). The CDR3 contains 15 residues. Germline-derived CDR1 and CDR2 are SGHDT and YYEEEE. Trimming cost V 3 bases and J 6 bases, with 16 bases left between them. The CDR3 bases are TGTGCCAGCAGCTCGGGGGGACAGGCGCGCAATGAGCAGTTCTTC. Protein product: CASSSGGQARNEQFF.

This sequence joins TRBV19 and TRBJ2-2, with 8 bases identical to TRBD2. V shed 2 bases and J 6 bases; nucleotides not matched to a gene: 2. CDR1 is LNHDA and CDR2 is SQIVND in the germline V gene (reference sequence). The CDR3 has 14 amino acids. CDR3 in amino acids: CASSITGGAGELFF. The CDR3, as DNA: TGTGCCAGTAGTATAACGGGAGGGGCCGGGGAGCTGTTTTTT.

The chain carries TRBV11-1 and TRBJ2-1, with D uncertain. Per the germline V gene, CDR1 is SGHAT and CDR2 is FQDESV (reference sequence). Trimming took off 2 bases at V and 7 bases at J, with 9 bases between the two ends. The CDR3 spans 13 residues. The CDR3 bases are TGTGCCAGCAGCTTACCCGACCGAAATGAGCAGTTCTTC. It codes for CASSLPDRNEQFF.